This T cell receptor (beta chain) was sequenced during a study of regulatory T cells in long-lasting Graves disease. This clonotype was found many times. Antigen unknown. For TCR beta, libraries came from iRepertoire HTBI primers and Arm-PCR of CDR3 regions. TCRdb redid the calling of the multiplex PCR reads with MiXCR, one entry per CDR3 protein. The sample shows fewer than 550,000 distinct CDR3 sequences, 15% to 20% of them seen only once. Germline V lookup: CDR1 SGHVS, CDR2 FQNEAQ. This CDR3 has 13 amino acids. Trimming stripped 6 bases from V and 1 base from J, with 10 bases between. The sample's time point: newly diagnosed GD, antithyroid drugs for less than 3 months. Generation of the TCR library employed RNA extracted from PBMCs. Overall study results and limits: For persistent Graves' patients, TCR diversity was lower than for newly diagnosed ones. Newly diagnosed patients shared 966 public clonotypes; persistent patients shared more than 2,500. Sampling was limited to peripheral blood rather than thyroid tissue. Limited sample numbers may have lowered accuracy.

The same specimen was also included in a second study, on T cells in Graves' hyperthyroidism and ophthalmopathy.

Source: peripheral blood mononuclear cells (PBMCs), taken at new diagnosis, from a patient treated with antithyroid drugs. This sequence joins TRBV7-8 and TRBJ2-7; maybe TRBD1 (6 bases). The sequence was obtained from a woman aged 35 to 60 with Graves disease. CDR3 in amino acids: CASRLDRSYEQYF. CDR3 nucleotide sequence: TGTGCCAGCAGACTTGACAGGTCCTACGAGCAGTACTTC. The variable domain in full, completed from reference TRBV7-8 and TRBJ2-7, reads GAGVSQSPRYKVAKRGQDVALRCDPISGHVSLFWYQQALGQGPEFLTYFQNEAQLDKSGLPSDRFFAERPEGSVSTLKIQRTQQEDSAVYLCASRLDRSYEQYFGPGTRLTVT.